This T cell receptor beta chain was observed in a study of shared T cell receptors in the human thymus. Germline-derived CDR1 and CDR2 are SEHNR and FQNEAQ (reference sequence). The CDR3 contains 18 residues. The V gene lost 0 bases and the J gene lost 0 bases, with 16 bases spanning the gap. Method: immunoSEQ multiplex PCR; TCRdb's copy keeps in-frame clones and lacks some. The sample lists about 660,000 clones; around 87% were seen once. The sample was also reused in another study, on human thymus T cells. From that paper: Healthy Finnish infants undergoing corrective surgery for congenital heart defects were used as donors. In corrective heart surgery, resections were taken, and these provided the thymus tissue. Across thymic and blood repertoires, the usage of V and J genes appeared to be biased. Related reports documented highly overlapping thymic repertoires among unrelated individuals.

The specimen was thymocytes. The gene calls are TRBV7-9 and TRBJ2-3; tentatively, D is TRBD2 (6 bases). The clonotype originates from a boy in the first two years of life with a congenital heart defect. The CDR3 spells CASSLAGEAGSSTDTQYF. In DNA, the CDR3 is TGTGCCAGCAGCTTAGCGGGCGAGGCGGGGTCTAGCACAGATACGCAGTATTTT.